In this sample, the clone carrying this T cell receptor beta chain turned up once. No antigen is known for it. The sample is drawn from a study of graft-versus-host responses after intestinal transplantation. Study summary: The transplants performed in recipients were multivisceral, liver-intestinal, or isolated intestinal. Tacrolimus plus steroids were given to all recipients for about 3 years, preceded by anti-thymocyte globulin induction.

CDR3 length equals 14 residues. Trimming removed 3 bases from V and 8 bases from J, with 14 bases in between. The germline V gene has CDR1 SGHTA and CDR2 FQGNSA. Some clones are missing from TCRdb's copy, which holds only in-frame ones; the method was immunoSEQ multiplex PCR. The sample gives tens of thousands of clones, roughly 96% of which show up once; around 0.23% is in the top ten. This chain uses TRBV7-2 with TRBJ2-1; possibly TRBD2 for D (7 bases). The input for sequencing was unstimulated CD8+ T cells sorted from spleen or lymph node cells, taken before transplant. This TCR was sampled from a human donor who was the organ donor for an intestinal transplant. CDR3 residues: CASSLDGGADEQFF. The DNA for the CDR3 is TGTGCCAGCAGCTTGGATGGGGGGGCCGATGAGCAGTTCTTC.